The text below deals with one TCR beta chain. As yet, its antigen is unknown. V shed 8 bases, J shed 1 base, and the junction held 6 bases outside the gene matches. CDR3 size: 15 residues. Germline-derived CDR1 and CDR2 are MNHEY and SMNVEV (reference sequence). The data originate from a study of beta chain features in type 1 diabetes. Expressed TCRB transcripts were sequenced after all isolated RNA was converted to cDNA. About 3.7 million reads per sample were averaged for naive, central memory and regulatory samples. TCRdb keeps only in-frame clones here, not all; method: immunoSEQ multiplex PCR. This sample has 350,000 to 450,000 clones, with more than 12% found just once. Overall study findings and caveats: Any HLA type influence on TCRB rearrangement was left unresolved here.

The clonotype comes from a woman aged 18-29 years in good health. The chain couples TRBV27 to TRBJ2-2; 8 bases map to TRBD1. Sequencing was done on a sample of naive CD4+ T cells from blood. CDR3 region: CASGLDRGNTGELFF. CDR3 nucleotides: TGTGCCAGCGGCCTCGACAGGGGGAACACCGGGGAGCTGTTTTTT.